A single sample gave rise to the 10 T cell receptor beta chains below, sequenced in a study of early T cells in non-severe SARS-CoV-2 infection. Each CDR3 protein gets one entry after TCRdb re-called the 5' RACE reads with MiXCR. The profile shows fewer than 60,000 distinct CDR3 sequences, around 4.6% of them singletons. The sequenced sample consisted of whole blood. The receptors were gathered from an adult who was a healthcare worker with PCR-confirmed SARS-CoV-2 infection or an uninfected control (not recorded which).

This clonotype appeared many times. CDR3 region: CSARGDLSQPQHF. CDR3 sequence (DNA): TGCAGTGCTAGGGGGGACCTCTCTCAGCCCCAGCATTTT. The V call is TRBV20-1, the J call TRBJ1-5; TRBD1 is a possible D gene (5 bases). Germline V gene lookup returns CDR1 DFQATT and CDR2 SNEGSKA (reference sequence). The CDR3 has 13 residues. Trimming removed 3 bases from V and 6 bases from J, with 12 bases in between.

There are many counts of this clonotype. V gene TRBV15 combines with J gene TRBJ1-1; no clear D. Between the trimmed V and J ends, which lost 8 bases and 4 bases, there was a span of 2 bases. Germline V gene lookup returns CDR1 LNHNV and CDR2 YYDKDF (reference sequence). The CDR3 runs 9 residues. The CDR3 loop reads CATGTEAFF. In DNA form, the CDR3 reads TGTGCCACCGGCACTGAAGCTTTCTTT. Filled out from reference TRBV15 and TRBJ1-1, the complete variable domain reads DAMVIQNPRYQVTQFGKPVTLSCSQTLNHNVMYWYQQKSSQAPKLLFHYYDKDFNNEADTPDNFQSRRPNTSFCFLDIRSPGLGDTAMYLCATGTEAFFGQGTRLTVV.

The CDR3 region is CASSPDLYQEQFF. The DNA of the CDR3 is TGTGCCAGCAGCCCGGACCTATACCAAGAGCAGTTCTTC. The chain recombines TRBV7-7 with TRBJ2-1; D ambiguous. CDR3 length: 13 residues. V was trimmed by 5 bases and J by 10 bases, leaving 15 bases between them. Germline V gene lookup returns CDR1 SSHAT and CDR2 FNYEAQ (reference sequence).

This clonotype was seen many times. The chain combines TRBV24-1 with TRBJ2-1, with 9 bases matching TRBD1. V was pared by 9 bases and J by 9 bases, with 8 bases of the junction left unmatched. The CDR3 runs 13 residues. CDR1 is KGHDR and CDR2 is SFDVKD in the germline V gene. CDR3 protein: CATATTGGGEQFF. The CDR3 region has the DNA TGTGCCACCGCGACTACAGGGGGCGGTGAGCAGTTCTTC.

This clonotype was observed a handful of times. The J gene is TRBJ1-3, the V gene TRBV5-8, with TRBD1 matching over 9 bases. CDR1 and CDR2 (germline): SGHTS, YDEGEE. The V gene end was trimmed by 4 bases and the J gene end by 0 bases; junction bases not matched to a gene: 14. The CDR3 covers 19 residues. The CDR3 bases are TGTGCCAGCAGCAGGGACAGGGAGCAAACCTTTGGCTCTGGAAACACCATATATTTT. Translating gives CASSRDREQTFGSGNTIYF.

This chain joins TRBV6-2 or TRBV6-3 and TRBJ1-1, with D possibly being TRBD1 (5 bases). Germline V lookup: CDR1 MNHEY, CDR2 SVGEGT. The CDR3 runs to 18 residues. Between the trimmed V and J ends, which lost 0 bases and 1 base, there was a span of 18 bases. DNA for the CDR3: TGTGCCAGCAGTTACTCGATTGGATGGCAGGGTGGGAACACTGAAGCTTTCTTT. Its protein is CASSYSIGWQGGNTEAFF.

At least ten counts were recorded for this clonotype. The gene calls are TRBV20-1 and TRBJ2-7; D possibly corresponds to TRBD2 (5 bases). Germline loops: CDR1 DFQATT, CDR2 SNEGSKA (reference sequence). Between the trimmed V and J ends, which lost 2 bases and 3 bases, there was a span of 14 bases. This CDR3 contains 14 residues. The CDR3 protein is CSARLGEGFYEQYF. CDR3 in DNA: TGCAGTGCTAGACTGGGAGAGGGTTTCTACGAGCAGTACTTC.

This clonotype appeared many times. The chain recombines TRBV4-1 with TRBJ1-5; a weak D match, TRBD1 (5 bases). Germline lookup yields CDR1 MGHRA and CDR2 YSYEKL. This CDR3 is built from 15 residues. Deletions cut 3 bases from V and 5 bases from J, with 14 bases between. CDR3 amino acids: CASSHDQRGDQPQHF. The CDR3 nucleotides are TGCGCCAGCAGCCACGATCAGAGGGGTGATCAGCCCCAGCATTTT.

This clonotype was seen repeatedly, ten times or more. V usage is TRBV10-3 and J usage is TRBJ2-1, with 7 bases aligning to TRBD2. Germline CDR1 reads ENHRY; CDR2 reads SYGVKD. Trimming cost V 9 bases and J 0 bases; bases outside gene matches: 8. The CDR3 contains 15 residues. The CDR3 sequence is CAIGLGGSSYNEQFF. The CDR3 region has the DNA TGTGCCATTGGCTTGGGAGGGAGCTCCTACAATGAGCAGTTCTTC.

This clonotype turned up a few times. The chain carries TRBV7-2 and TRBJ2-5, with 8 bases that match TRBD1. In germline, CDR1 is SGHTA, CDR2 FQGNSA. After removal of 4 bases from V and 3 bases from J, the junction contained 4 bases not matched to a gene. CDR3 length: 14 residues. CDR3 sequence (DNA): TGTGCCAGCAGCTCCCGGACAGGGAAAGAGACCCAGTACTTC. This encodes CASSSRTGKETQYF. The full variable domain, with the rest looked up from reference TRBV7-2 and TRBJ2-5, is GAGVSQSPSNKVTEKGKDVELRCDPISGHTALYWYRQSLGQGLEFLIYFQGNSAPDKSGLPSDRFSAERTGGSVSTLTIQRTQQEDSAVYLCASSSRTGKETQYFGPGTRLLVL.